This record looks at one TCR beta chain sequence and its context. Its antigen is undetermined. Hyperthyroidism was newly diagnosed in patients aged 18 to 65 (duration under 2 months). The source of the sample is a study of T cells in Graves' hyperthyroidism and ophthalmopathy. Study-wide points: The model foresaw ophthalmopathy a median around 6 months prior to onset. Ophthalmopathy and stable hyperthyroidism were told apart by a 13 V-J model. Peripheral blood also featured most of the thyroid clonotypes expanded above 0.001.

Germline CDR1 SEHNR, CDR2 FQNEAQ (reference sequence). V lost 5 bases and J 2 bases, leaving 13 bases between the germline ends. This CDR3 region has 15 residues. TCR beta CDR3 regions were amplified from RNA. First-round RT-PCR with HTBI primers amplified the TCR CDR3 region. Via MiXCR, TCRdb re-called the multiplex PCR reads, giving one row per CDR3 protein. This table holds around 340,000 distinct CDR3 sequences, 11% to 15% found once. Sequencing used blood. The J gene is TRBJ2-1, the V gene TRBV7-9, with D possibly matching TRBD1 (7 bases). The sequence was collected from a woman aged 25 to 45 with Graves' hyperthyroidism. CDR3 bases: TGTGCCAGCAGCGTGCAGGGGGGCCCCTACAATGAGCAGTTCTTC. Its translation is CASSVQGGPYNEQFF.